The entry below gives a single TCR beta chain sequence along with its context. Under the authors' procedure: It was from reference gene primer amplification that nucleated cell counts were estimated. Clones were sequenced by immunoSEQ multiplex PCR, and TCRdb holds only the in-frame ones, with some missing. That table is the source of V, J and clone size, and D and trimming were worked out from the DNA. The table shows 90,000 to 130,000 clones, with about 85% occurring only once. This specimen belongs to a study of blood T cell repertoires in COVID-19. Across the study: Collection of acute and convalescent COVID-19 samples took place in the United States, Italy and Spain. From T cells, B-cell-depleted T cells, or PBMCs came the material, which was cDNA or gDNA.

The CDR3 has 16 amino acids. Germline V gives CDR1 MNHEY, CDR2 SVGEGT. V dropped 5 bases and J dropped 1 base, with 15 bases sitting between them. The gene calls are TRBV6-2 or TRBV6-3 and TRBJ1-5; no clear D. The receptor comes from a human donor in a cohort sampled during active COVID-19. The material sequenced was peripheral blood. The CDR3 here is CASSPTKTTSNQPQHF. In DNA form, the CDR3 reads TGTGCCAGCAGTCCAACCAAGACTACAAGCAATCAGCCCCAGCATTTT.